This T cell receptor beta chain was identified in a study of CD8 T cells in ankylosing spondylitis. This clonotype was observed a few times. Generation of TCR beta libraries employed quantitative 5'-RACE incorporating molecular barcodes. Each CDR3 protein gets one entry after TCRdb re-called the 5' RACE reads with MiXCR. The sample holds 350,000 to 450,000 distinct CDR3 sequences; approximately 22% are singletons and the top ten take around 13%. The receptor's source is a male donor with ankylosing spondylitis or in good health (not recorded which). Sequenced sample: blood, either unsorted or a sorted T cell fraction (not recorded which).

The CDR3 is CASSLEVTGTRNEQFF. For the CDR3, the DNA is TGCGCCAGCAGCTTGGAGGTGACAGGCACGCGCAATGAGCAGTTCTTC. J is TRBJ2-1 and V is TRBV5-1, with D possibly being TRBD1 (6 bases). The CDR3 loop spans 16 amino acids. V dropped 0 bases and J dropped 6 bases, with 16 bases sitting between them. Germline assignment: CDR1 SGHRS and CDR2 YFSETQ.